The 32 T cell receptor beta chains below were found in one sample sequenced in a study of shared clonotypes between healthy human individuals. Assay used: immunoSEQ multiplex PCR; TCRdb lists only in-frame clones, some missing. The sample lists roughly 1,600,000 clones; less than 99% were seen once. Input material: naive CD4+ T cells sorted from blood. Indicated subset: CD45RA+ positively selected. Receptor source: a man aged 30-40 years in good health.

The V gene is TRBV7-8, the J gene TRBJ2-7, with 7 positions matching TRBD2. In germline, CDR1 is SGHVS, CDR2 FQNEAQ. CDR3 size: 17 residues. J gave up 0 bases and V 1 base, and 9 bases lay outside the gene matches. Here the CDR3 DNA reads TGTGCCAGCAGCTTAGGGGGGGGTACGTGGGCCTCCTACGAGCAGTACTTC. Protein: CASSLGGGTWASYEQYF. Supplemented by reference TRBV7-8 and TRBJ2-7, the full variable domain reads GAGVSQSPRYKVAKRGQDVALRCDPISGHVSLFWYQQALGQGPEFLTYFQNEAQLDKSGLPSDRFFAERPEGSVSTLKIQRTQQEDSAVYLCASSLGGGTWASYEQYFGPGTRLTVT.

CDR3 loop: CASSAEQGSTDTQYF. The CDR3, as DNA: TGTGCCAGCTCAGCGGAACAGGGTAGCACAGATACGCAGTATTTT. V usage is TRBV18 and J usage is TRBJ2-3; TRBD1 is a possible D gene (6 bases). Per the germline V gene, CDR1 is KGHSH and CDR2 is LQKENI. Trimming pared 5 bases from V and 0 bases from J, leaving 12 bases between. This CDR3 has 15 residues.

The chain is built from TRBV7-9 and TRBJ2-5, with D uncertain. The ends were cut back, 5 bases at V and 2 bases at J, with 3 bases in the middle. The germline gives CDR1 SEHNR, CDR2 FQNEAQ (reference sequence). This CDR3 comprises 11 residues. CDR3: CASSKQETQYF. CDR3 DNA sequence: TGTGCCAGCAGCAAACAAGAGACCCAGTACTTC. Full variable domain (missing parts from reference TRBV7-9 and TRBJ2-5): DTGVSQNPRHKITKRGQNVTFRCDPISEHNRLYWYRQTLGQGPEFLTYFQNEAQLEKSRLLSDRFSAERPKGSFSTLEIQRTEQGDSAMYLCASSKQETQYFGPGTRLLVL.

This clone was seen just once. The chain has TRBV5-4 and TRBJ2-7; 14 bases fit TRBD2. This CDR3 comprises 18 residues. With V trimmed by 5 bases and J by 5 bases, 15 bases remained unmatched. The germline CDR1 and CDR2 sequences are SGHNT and YYREEE (reference sequence). The CDR3 protein is CASRNPGLAGERGDEQYF. Written as DNA, the CDR3 is TGTGCCAGCAGAAATCCGGGACTAGCGGGAGAGCGAGGGGACGAGCAGTACTTC.

As to this clone: The sample has other DNA sequences that encode this CDR3 too. V and J are TRBV10-1 and TRBJ1-1; D gene uncertain. V was cut by 0 bases and J by 1 base, with 6 bases left in between. The CDR3 extends over 14 amino acids. Germline CDR1 reads WNHNN; CDR2 reads SYGVQD (reference sequence). CDR3 in amino acids: CASSESTGNTEAFF. The CDR3 DNA reads TGCGCCAGCAGTGAGTCTACGGGGAACACTGAAGCTTTCTTT.

V usage is TRBV7-2 and J usage is TRBJ2-1; D is tentatively TRBD1 or TRBD2 (5 bases each). The CDR3 spans 15 residues. CDR1 and CDR2 from the germline V gene are SGHTA and FQGNSA. Trimming left V 6 bases short and J 7 bases short, with 19 bases between. This CDR3 is CASSLPGPRRNEQFF. In nucleotides, the CDR3 is TGTGCCAGCAGTTTACCGGGACCGAGACGTAATGAGCAGTTCTTC.

The chain combines TRBV6-1 with TRBJ2-3; a possible D gene is TRBD2 (6 bases). This CDR3 contains 15 residues. Deletions cut 0 bases from V and 0 bases from J, with 7 bases between. Germline V gene lookup returns CDR1 MNHNS and CDR2 SASEGT. In nucleotides, the CDR3 is TGTGCCAGCAGTGAAGCGGGACTGAGCACAGATACGCAGTATTTT. Translation: CASSEAGLSTDTQYF.

This clone was detected once. This chain links TRBV28 with TRBJ2-7, with TRBD2 matching over 9 bases. Per germline, CDR1 MDHEN and CDR2 SYDVKM. Germline trimming cut 8 bases from V and 0 bases from J; bases unmatched to any gene: 8. This CDR3 has 15 amino acids. The DNA of the CDR3 is TGTGCCAGCTATCCTAGCGGGGCGAGCTCCTACGAGCAGTACTTC. The encoded protein is CASYPSGASSYEQYF.

J is TRBJ1-1 and V is TRBV4-1; D unresolved. Deletions cut 3 bases from V and 1 base from J, with 12 bases between. Germline CDR1 MGHRA, CDR2 YSYEKL. The CDR3 runs to 15 residues. CDR3 bases: TGCGCCAGCAGCCATTTAAGAAGCGGGAACACTGAAGCTTTCTTT. Encoded protein: CASSHLRSGNTEAFF.

The chain has TRBV9 and TRBJ2-7; 8 nucleotides match TRBD2. The CDR3 spans 17 residues. CDR1 is SGDLS, CDR2 YYNGEE, per germline. J gave up 0 bases and V 0 bases, and 8 bases lay outside the gene matches. The chain's CDR3 is CASSVGIGGRSSYEQYF. The CDR3 DNA reads TGTGCCAGCAGCGTAGGGATCGGCGGGAGGAGCTCCTACGAGCAGTACTTC.

The chain has TRBV10-1 and TRBJ1-3; D is undetermined. Germline loops: CDR1 WNHNN, CDR2 SYGVQD (reference sequence). CDR3 length equals 15 residues. The V end lost 0 bases, the J end lost 0 bases, and 6 bases lay between the germline ends. DNA of the CDR3: TGCGCCAGCAGTGAGTCGGAGGACTCTGGAAACACCATATATTTT. It encodes CASSESEDSGNTIYF.

This clone was seen just once. J is TRBJ2-1 and V is TRBV6-6; D remains unclear. The CDR3 totals 13 residues. Germline CDR1 and CDR2: MNHNY and SVGAGI (reference sequence). The V gene lost 3 bases and the J gene lost 9 bases, with 12 bases spanning the gap. Written as DNA, the CDR3 is TGTGCCAGCAGTTATATCCTCCGTGGTGAGCAGTTCTTC. This gives the protein CASSYILRGEQFF.

CDR3 protein: CASSSAGVTGELFF. The CDR3, as DNA: TGCGCCAGCAGCTCTGCGGGAGTCACCGGGGAGCTGTTTTTT. The chain links TRBV5-1 to TRBJ2-2; TRBD2 matches at 7 bases. The CDR3 has 14 residues. V trimming: 3 bases; J trimming: 4 bases; junction bases outside the gene matches: 3. The germline V gene has CDR1 SGHRS and CDR2 YFSETQ.

The rearrangement links TRBV18 to TRBJ2-1; 8 bases line up with TRBD1. The germline CDR1 and CDR2 sequences are KGHSH and LQKENI. The V segment lost 6 bases and the J segment 5 bases; nucleotides outside the gene matches: 3. The CDR3 covers 13 residues. The CDR3 region has the DNA TGTGCCAGCTCCCGGGACAGGAACAATGAGCAGTTCTTC. Its translation: CASSRDRNNEQFF.

This chain joins TRBV7-9 and TRBJ2-5; possible D gene TRBD1, 5 bases. Germline V CDR1 and CDR2: SEHNR, FQNEAQ (reference sequence). Trimming removed 4 bases at V and 2 bases at J, with 8 bases between. This CDR3 has 13 amino acids. CDR3 region: CASSWGHQETQYF. CDR3 nucleotides: TGTGCCAGCAGCTGGGGCCATCAAGAGACCCAGTACTTC.

J is TRBJ2-7 and V is TRBV7-9; D gene ambiguous. CDR1 SEHNR and CDR2 FQNEAQ come from the germline V gene (reference sequence). This CDR3 has 13 residues. Between the trimmed V and J ends, which lost 5 bases and 7 bases, there was a span of 15 bases. CDR3 bases: TGTGCCAGCAGCCTCCTTTCCTTGGAGGAGCAGTACTTC. Its translation is CASSLLSLEEQYF.

This clone was recorded only once. CDR3 bases: TGCGCCAGCAGCTGGGAGACGGGAGCGGGAGGGAGAAATGAGCAGTTCTTC. This codes for CASSWETGAGGRNEQFF. The chain couples TRBV5-1 to TRBJ2-1; TRBD2 matches at 10 bases. Germline values: CDR1 SGHRS, CDR2 YFSETQ. V lost 3 bases and J lost 7; bases outside the gene matches: 13. The CDR3 length is 17 residues. The variable domain in full, with the rest retrieved from reference TRBV5-1 and TRBJ2-1, is KAGVTQTPRYLIKTRGQQVTLSCSPISGHRSVSWYQQTPGQGLQFLFEYFSETQRNKGNFPGRFSGRQFSNSRSEMNVSTLELGDSALYLCASSWETGAGGRNEQFFGPGTRLTVL.

This chain connects TRBV6-5 to TRBJ2-7, with D perhaps TRBD1 (6 bases). This CDR3 is 15 amino acids long. V lost 6 bases to trimming and J lost 5 bases, with 20 bases between them. Germline values: CDR1 MNHEY, CDR2 SVGAGI. The CDR3 spells CASSQADRRLNEQYF. In nucleotides, the CDR3 is TGTGCCAGCAGCCAGGCGGACAGAAGGCTGAACGAGCAGTACTTC.

The gene calls are TRBV6-6 and TRBJ2-7, with D possibly TRBD2 on 6 matching bases. Germline loops: CDR1 MNHNY, CDR2 SVGAGI (reference sequence). Trimming removed 6 bases at V and 0 bases at J, with 9 bases between. CDR3 length: 13 residues. CDR3 in amino acids: CASRKTSSYEQYF. The CDR3 nucleotides read TGTGCCAGCAGGAAGACTAGCTCCTACGAGCAGTACTTC.

The chain employs TRBV29-1 and TRBJ2-3, with D possibly being TRBD1 (5 bases). The germline V gene has CDR1 SQVTM and CDR2 ANQGSEA. Trimming left V 4 bases short and J 5 bases short, with 16 bases between. The CDR3 totals 14 residues. The CDR3 sequence is CSVGGRVSIDTQYF. The DNA for the CDR3 is TGCAGCGTTGGTGGCAGGGTATCTATAGATACGCAGTATTTT.

This chain uses TRBV4-2 with TRBJ2-1, with D possibly being TRBD2 (5 bases). CDR3 size: 18 residues. V lost 0 bases to trimming and J lost 0 bases, with 15 bases between them. The germline V gene has CDR1 LGHNA and CDR2 YNFKEQ. CDR3 DNA: TGTGCCAGCAGCCAAGATCCTCAGCGGCAGAGCTCCTACAATGAGCAGTTCTTC. Protein sequence: CASSQDPQRQSSYNEQFF.

On this clone: Other DNA sequences in the sample encode the same CDR3. The V and J genes are TRBV4-1 and TRBJ2-7, with D perhaps TRBD2 (5 bases). The germline V and J ends were trimmed by 0 bases and 2 bases, with 11 bases remaining between them. The germline V gene has CDR1 MGHRA and CDR2 YSYEKL. This CDR3 comprises 15 residues. The chain's CDR3 is CASSQDPGGTYEQYF. CDR3 nucleotides: TGCGCCAGCAGCCAAGATCCCGGAGGAACCTACGAGCAGTACTTC.

This chain uses TRBV28 with TRBJ1-5; 8 nucleotides line up with TRBD1. Germline values: CDR1 MDHEN, CDR2 SYDVKM. The ends lost 5 bases at V and 6 bases at J; junction bases unmatched: 3. The CDR3 runs to 13 residues. CDR3 sequence reads: CASSTGGIQPQHF. CDR3 in DNA: TGTGCCAGCAGTACAGGGGGAATTCAGCCCCAGCATTTT.

This sequence joins TRBV5-1 and TRBJ2-7; TRBD2 is a possible D gene (6 bases). The CDR3 spans 14 residues. The germline V gene encodes CDR1 SGHRS and CDR2 YFSETQ. Trimming removed 5 bases from V and 3 bases from J, with 15 bases in between. The CDR3: CASSSLQEGYEQYF. The CDR3 DNA is TGCGCCAGCAGTTCCCTTCAGGAGGGCTACGAGCAGTACTTC.

The rearrangement uses TRBV5-4 and TRBJ2-5, with TRBD2 matching over 8 bases. This CDR3 comprises 15 residues. Germline V gene lookup returns CDR1 SGHNT and CDR2 YYREEE (reference sequence). Trimming at V came to 4 bases and at J to 5 bases, leaving 10 bases not matched to a gene. The CDR3 here is CASSLSGSRGETQYF. Written as DNA, the CDR3 is TGTGCCAGCAGCCTAAGCGGGAGCCGTGGGGAGACCCAGTACTTC.

The J gene is TRBJ2-5, the V gene TRBV7-9, with 7 bases lining up with TRBD1. This CDR3 region has 15 residues. From germline, CDR1 is SEHNR and CDR2 FQNEAQ (reference sequence). V lost 5 bases and J lost 2; bases outside the gene matches: 8. The CDR3 sequence is CASSTNDREQETQYF. The CDR3 DNA reads TGTGCCAGCAGCACCAACGACAGGGAACAAGAGACCCAGTACTTC.

The rearrangement links TRBV28 to TRBJ2-7; D gene unclear. Germline CDR1 reads MDHEN; CDR2 reads SYDVKM. The CDR3 covers 14 residues. V lost 6 bases, J lost 2 bases, and 14 bases lay in between. The CDR3 here is CASRFSGDAYEQYF. CDR3 DNA sequence: TGTGCCAGCAGATTTTCGGGTGACGCCTACGAGCAGTACTTC.

With regard to this clone: Additional DNA sequences in this sample encode the identical CDR3. The chain has TRBV29-1 and TRBJ2-7; 13 nucleotides line up with TRBD2. V gave up 5 bases and J gave up 0 bases; unmatched junction bases: 1. Germline CDR1 reads SQVTM; CDR2 reads ANQGSEA. The CDR3 runs to 14 residues. DNA of the CDR3: TGCAGCGTTAGGACTAGCGGGAGCTCCTACGAGCAGTACTTC. As protein: CSVRTSGSSYEQYF.

With regard to this clone: Additional DNA sequences in this sample encode the identical CDR3. The chain links TRBV5-1 to TRBJ2-1; 11 bases agree with TRBD2. Germline V gene sequence: CDR1 SGHRS, CDR2 YFSETQ. J lost 4 bases, V lost 0 bases, and 0 bases had no gene match. The CDR3 covers 15 residues. In DNA form, the CDR3 reads TGCGCCAGCAGCTTGGTAGCGGGAGGGTACAATGAGCAGTTCTTC. This codes for CASSLVAGGYNEQFF.

The chain carries TRBV2 and TRBJ2-1; 12 nucleotides agree with TRBD2. The CDR3 is made up of 14 amino acids. Unmatched junction bases numbered 7, after V lost 10 bases and J lost 6 bases. Germline V gene sequence: CDR1 SNHLY, CDR2 FYNNEI. CDR3 amino acids: CATAGLAGSNEQFF. The CDR3 bases are TGTGCCACCGCGGGACTAGCGGGTTCCAATGAGCAGTTCTTC.

The chain couples TRBV10-3 to TRBJ1-5; TRBD1 might be the D (5 bases). Trimming removed 11 bases at V and 0 bases at J, with 11 bases between. The germline CDR1 and CDR2 sequences are ENHRY and SYGVKD. The CDR3 contains 13 residues. CDR3 sequence reads: CAVSRDSNQPQHF. CDR3 in DNA: TGTGCCGTGTCCAGGGATAGCAATCAGCCCCAGCATTTT.

V gene TRBV5-4 combines with J gene TRBJ1-1, with D possibly TRBD1 on 5 matching bases. The CDR3 contains 16 residues. Trimming stripped 4 bases from V and 1 base from J, with 17 bases between. In germline, CDR1 is SGHNT, CDR2 YYREEE (reference sequence). The CDR3 here is CASSPGPLGGNTEAFF. The CDR3 bases are TGTGCCAGCAGCCCTGGTCCCCTTGGGGGGAACACTGAAGCTTTCTTT.